The count of the clone carrying this T cell receptor beta chain is one. This sample was taken from a study of blood T cell repertoires in COVID-19. Whole-study context: Some COVID-19 samples were acute and others convalescent; all came from the United States, Italy and Spain. T cells, B-cell-depleted T cells, or PBMCs provided the cDNA or gDNA that served as material.

The CDR3 consists of 13 residues. Germline CDR1 reads MDHEN; CDR2 reads SYDVKM. V lost 2 bases to trimming and J lost 7 bases, with 8 bases between them. Original processing notes: Nucleated cell number was recorded as an estimate derived from reference gene primer amplification. Sequencing was performed with immunoSEQ multiplex PCR; in TCRdb, only in-frame clones are kept and a portion is missing. The V and J calls and the clone size are those of that table, but D and trimming were determined from the DNA. There are 45,000 to 50,000 clones in the sample; approximately 83% occur only once, and roughly 8% lies in the top ten.

This chain uses TRBV28 with TRBJ2-2; maybe TRBD2 (6 bases). Sequencing input: peripheral blood. This receptor was identified in a man at least 80 years old in a cohort sampled during active COVID-19. The CDR3 region is CASSLGLRGELFF. Here the CDR3 DNA reads TGTGCCAGCAGTTTAGGACTACGCGGGGAGCTGTTTTTT.